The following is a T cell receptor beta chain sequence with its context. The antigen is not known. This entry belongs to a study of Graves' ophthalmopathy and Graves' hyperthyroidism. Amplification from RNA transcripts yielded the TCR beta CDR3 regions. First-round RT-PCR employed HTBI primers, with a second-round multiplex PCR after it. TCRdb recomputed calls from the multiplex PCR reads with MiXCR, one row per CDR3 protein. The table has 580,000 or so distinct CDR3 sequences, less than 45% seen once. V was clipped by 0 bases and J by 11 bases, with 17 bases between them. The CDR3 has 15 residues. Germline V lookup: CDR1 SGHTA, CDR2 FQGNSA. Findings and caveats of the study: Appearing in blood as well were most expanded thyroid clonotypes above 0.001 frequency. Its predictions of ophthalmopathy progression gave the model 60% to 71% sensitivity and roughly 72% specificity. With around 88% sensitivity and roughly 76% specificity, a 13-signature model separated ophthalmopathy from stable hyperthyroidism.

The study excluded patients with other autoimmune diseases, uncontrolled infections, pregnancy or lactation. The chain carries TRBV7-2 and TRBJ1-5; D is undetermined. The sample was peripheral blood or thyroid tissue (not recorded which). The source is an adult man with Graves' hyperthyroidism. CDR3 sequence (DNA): TGTGCCAGCAGCTTAGCCCGGGAATCGCGAGAGACCCAGCATTTT. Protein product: CASSLARESRETQHF.